This is a list of T cell receptor beta chains from one sample in a study of neurological immune-mediated disorders. TCRdb analysed the 5' RACE reads with MiXCR anew, one entry per CDR3 protein. In the table there are 53,000 or so distinct CDR3 sequences, 9.5% to 15% of which are singletons. The sequenced material came from PBMCs. These receptors all stem from an older woman with HTLV-1-associated myelopathy (HAM/TSP). Both conserved end residues are part of each CDR3. The D gene is left open where the match is weak. A clone size is listed for some rows: how often the clone was seen (once, few, many), or a class if it is expanded.

j_call d_call clone_size v_call cdr3_aa cdr3_nt
TRBJ2-3 TRBD2 many TRBV9 CASSVDGGREDTQYF TGTGCCAGCAGCGTAGATGGCGGGAGGGAAGATACGCAGTATTTT
TRBJ2-7 NA NA TRBV20-1 CSARDGGGRGIREQYF TGCAGTGCTAGAGATGGAGGGGGAAGGGGTATCCGCGAGCAGTACTTC
TRBJ1-2 NA few TRBV5-5 CASSVPGGVYGYTF TGTGCCAGCAGCGTGCCAGGAGGGGTTTATGGCTACACCTTC
TRBJ1-2 NA NA TRBV6-6 CASSYGLGDGYTF TGTGCCAGCAGTTACGGGCTAGGGGATGGCTACACCTTC
TRBJ1-3 NA many TRBV5-1 CASSSQGLSGNTIYF TGCGCCAGCAGCTCACAGGGTTTATCTGGAAACACCATATATTTT
TRBJ2-7 NA many TRBV11-2 CASSQGPTSSYEQYF TGTGCCAGCAGCCAGGGGCCCACGAGCTCCTACGAGCAGTACTTC
TRBJ2-5 NA many TRBV5-1 CASSFVYQETQYF TGCGCCAGCAGCTTCGTCTATCAAGAGACCCAGTACTTC
TRBJ2-7 NA many TRBV20-1 CSAISGDSSRSSYEQYF TGCAGTGCTATCAGCGGGGACAGCTCACGTAGCTCCTACGAGCAGTACTTC
TRBJ2-1 NA many TRBV7-8 CASSLGGTYNEQFF TGTGCCAGCAGCTTAGGAGGGACCTACAATGAGCAGTTCTTC
TRBJ1-2 NA few TRBV19 CASSIEGRFYGYTF TGTGCCAGTAGTATCGAGGGCAGGTTCTATGGCTACACCTTC
TRBJ2-7 NA NA TRBV7-2 CASRLKPGVEWEQYF TGTGCCAGCAGGTTAAAACCAGGGGTCGAGTGGGAGCAGTACTTC
TRBJ2-3 NA many TRBV4-1 CASSPSPTHSNTQYF TGCGCCAGCAGCCCCTCCCCCACCCACTCTAATACGCAGTATTTT
TRBJ2-2 NA NA TRBV24-1 CVTASAATNTGELFF TGTGTCACCGCCTCGGCGGCAACAAACACCGGGGAGCTGTTTTTT
TRBJ1-3 NA many TRBV12-3/TRBV12-4 CASSHSTGSGNTIYF TGTGCCAGCAGCCACTCCACAGGCTCTGGAAACACCATATATTTT
TRBJ2-7 NA NA TRBV6-1 CASSENQGGSYEQYF TGTGCCAGCAGTGAAAATCAGGGTGGGTCTTACGAGCAGTACTTC
TRBJ2-3 NA many TRBV10-3 CAIRDYLGSGTDTQYF TGTGCCATCAGAGATTACCTGGGGTCTGGCACAGATACGCAGTATTTT
TRBJ1-1 NA many TRBV28 CASSFLPGGSTEAFF TGTGCCAGCAGTTTCCTACCGGGCGGAAGCACTGAAGCTTTCTTT
TRBJ2-3 NA NA TRBV10-3 CVISEVAMDTQYF TGTGTCATCAGTGAAGTAGCTATGGATACGCAGTATTTT
TRBJ2-6 TRBD1 NA TRBV5-1 CASSWTGRRSGANVLTF TGCGCCAGCAGCTGGACAGGGCGACGCTCTGGGGCCAACGTCCTGACTTTC
TRBJ2-7 NA NA TRBV7-2 CASSHPYQGYEQYF TGTGCCAGCAGCCACCCCTACCAGGGCTACGAGCAGTACTTC
TRBJ2-7 TRBD1 many TRBV6-5 CASSRDRATTYEQYF TGTGCCAGCAGTCGGGACAGGGCAACTACCTACGAGCAGTACTTC
TRBJ2-7 TRBD1 once TRBV6-5 CASSLDRGRSYEQYF TGTGCCAGCAGTTTAGACAGGGGAAGGTCCTACGAGCAGTACTTC
TRBJ1-1 NA many TRBV7-9 CASTETGNTEAFF TGTGCCAGCACCGAGACGGGGAACACTGAAGCTTTCTTT
TRBJ1-3 TRBD1 many TRBV12-3/TRBV12-4 CASSQGAASGNTIYF TGTGCCAGCAGCCAGGGGGCGGCGTCTGGAAACACCATATATTTT
TRBJ2-2 TRBD2 many TRBV15 CASGGGKNTGELFF TGTGCCTCCGGGGGGGGCAAGAACACCGGGGAGCTGTTTTTT
TRBJ2-7 TRBD1 many TRBV29-1 CSVLPGGSGQYF TGCAGCGTCCTACCAGGGGGATCAGGGCAGTACTTC
TRBJ1-2 TRBD1 many TRBV15 CATSREVYGTGGSGYTF TGTGCCACCAGCAGAGAGGTTTACGGGACAGGGGGCTCTGGCTACACCTTC
TRBJ2-1 NA NA TRBV5-1 CASSVQGGTENEQFF TGCGCCAGCAGTGTCCAGGGGGGTACGGAGAATGAGCAGTTCTTC
TRBJ2-3 NA many TRBV10-3 CAISEGLAKGTDTQYF TGTGCCATCAGTGAGGGGCTAGCCAAAGGCACAGATACGCAGTATTTT
TRBJ2-7 NA NA TRBV7-9 CASSLVGPPYEQYF TGTGCCAGCAGCTTAGTAGGTCCCCCCTACGAGCAGTACTTC
TRBJ1-1 NA many TRBV18 CASSPTDVNTEAFF TGTGCCAGCTCACCGACAGACGTGAACACTGAAGCTTTCTTT
TRBJ2-3 NA many TRBV20-1 CSARGQRRGESTDTQYF TGCAGTGCTAGAGGACAGCGAAGGGGGGAAAGTACAGATACGCAGTATTTT
TRBJ1-2 NA many TRBV10-3 CAIKDPGYGYTF TGTGCCATCAAAGACCCGGGCTATGGCTACACCTTC
TRBJ1-1 NA many TRBV18 CASSPYGQGNTEAFF TGTGCCAGCTCGCCTTATGGTCAGGGGAACACTGAAGCTTTCTTT
TRBJ2-3 TRBD2 many TRBV11-2 CASSRNGRASDTQYF TGTGCCAGCAGCCGGAACGGGAGGGCCAGCGATACGCAGTATTTT
TRBJ2-7 NA few TRBV19 CASSILRGYEQYF TGTGCCAGTAGTATACTCAGGGGTTACGAGCAGTACTTC
TRBJ2-1 NA many TRBV24-1 CATSRNGVGEQFF TGTGCCACCAGTCGCAACGGGGTTGGTGAGCAGTTCTTC
TRBJ2-4 NA many TRBV20-1 CSARRGGGRNIQYF TGCAGTGCTAGACGTGGAGGGGGAAGGAACATTCAGTACTTC
TRBJ2-1 NA many TRBV7-3 CASSLRAGNEQFF TGTGCCAGCAGCTTAAGGGCAGGCAATGAGCAGTTCTTC
TRBJ2-7 TRBD2 many TRBV20-1 CSASPGGSSTYEQYF TGCAGTGCCTCGCCGGGCGGGAGTTCGACCTACGAGCAGTACTTC
TRBJ2-1 NA many TRBV20-1 CSALRSGDNEQFF TGCAGTGCTCTCCGGAGTGGGGACAATGAGCAGTTCTTC
TRBJ2-1 NA many TRBV20-1 CSAREAGAGKGAYNEQFF TGCAGTGCTAGAGAGGCGGGAGCGGGAAAGGGGGCTTACAATGAGCAGTTCTTC
TRBJ2-7 NA many TRBV5-1 CASSLAGVPGTYEQYF TGCGCCAGCAGCTTGGCTGGGGTCCCGGGCACCTACGAGCAGTACTTC
TRBJ2-3 NA many TRBV5-1 CASSLGQITDTQYF TGCGCCAGCAGCTTGGGACAGATCACAGATACGCAGTATTTT
TRBJ1-4 TRBD1 many TRBV5-1 CASSHGQGGGEKLFF TGCGCCAGCAGCCACGGACAGGGTGGAGGTGAAAAACTGTTTTTT
TRBJ1-4 NA NA TRBV6-5 CASSYRGESGKLFF TGTGCCAGCAGTTACAGGGGGGAATCTGGGAAACTGTTTTTT
TRBJ2-7 NA medium-sized TRBV5-1 CAVRTDEQYF TGCGCCGTCAGGACGGACGAGCAGTACTTC
TRBJ2-1 TRBD2 many TRBV6-2/TRBV6-3 CASSYETTSGRYYNEQFF TGTGCCAGCAGTTATGAAACGACTAGCGGGAGGTACTACAATGAGCAGTTCTTC
TRBJ2-7 NA many TRBV10-1 CASSEGLKYEQYF TGCGCCAGCAGTGAAGGGCTGAAGTACGAGCAGTACTTC
TRBJ2-5 TRBD1 NA TRBV5-1 CASSYGTDQETQYF TGCGCCAGCAGCTACGGGACAGACCAAGAGACCCAGTACTTC
TRBJ1-5 NA many TRBV10-3 CAISESQGGNQPQHF TGTGCCATCAGTGAGTCCCAGGGCGGCAATCAGCCCCAGCATTTT
TRBJ2-2 TRBD2 many TRBV24-1 CATSDLVGREFNTGELFF TGTGCCACCAGTGATTTGGTGGGGAGGGAATTCAACACCGGGGAGCTGTTTTTT
TRBJ2-6 NA NA TRBV12-2 CASRLAFPCSGANVLTF TGTGCAAGTCGCTTAGCGTTTCCTTGCTCTGGGGCCAACGTCCTGACTTTC
TRBJ2-1 TRBD2 many TRBV10-1 CASTLEDGPGGDEQFF TGCGCCAGCACCCTCGAAGACGGGCCGGGGGGGGATGAGCAGTTCTTC
TRBJ2-7 TRBD2 few TRBV12-3/TRBV12-4 CASSPNGGGEQYF TGTGCCAGCAGCCCAAATGGGGGGGGTGAGCAGTACTTC
TRBJ1-5 NA once TRBV7-9 CASSLSEGQPQHF TGTGCCAGCAGCTTATCGGAGGGACAGCCCCAGCATTTT
TRBJ2-3 NA many TRBV5-1 CASSPAGLHSTDTQYF TGCGCCAGCAGCCCGGCGGGACTCCATAGCACAGATACGCAGTATTTT